This is a list of T cell receptor beta chains from one sample in a study of PD-L1 blockade in urothelial cancer. The repertoire was sequenced with immunoSEQ multiplex PCR; TCRdb's copy has only in-frame clones and lacks some. The sample has roughly 40,000 clones, nearly 90% seen once. Sequenced here: PBMCs, sampled around atezolizumab (anti-PD-L1) treatment. These TCRs come from a donor aged 40 or older with urothelial cancer. Both conserved end residues are part of each CDR3. D genes are given only for firm matches. Size is stated for part of the rows, as once, few or many counts, or as a class when the clone is expanded.

cdr3_nt	cdr3_aa	v_call	j_call	d_call	clone_size
TGTGCCAGAAGCCCGGGACAGGGGGCGGGTGAGCAGTACTTC	CARSPGQGAGEQYF	TRBV5-3	TRBJ2-7	TRBD1	.
TGTGCCAGCAGCTCCCCACTAGCGGGAGGCGCAGATACGCAGTATTTT	CASSSPLAGGADTQYF	TRBV7-9	TRBJ2-3	TRBD2	.
TGTGCCAGTAGTATGAGGACAGCCGGCGAGCAGTACTTC	CASSMRTAGEQYF	TRBV19	TRBJ2-7	.	.
TGTGCCAGCAGTTACGACAGGCCGGGGGAGCAGTACTTC	CASSYDRPGEQYF	TRBV6-6	TRBJ2-7	.	once
TGTGCCAGCAGTTTGGGTAGCCCCTTTAGCGAGCAGTACTTC	CASSLGSPFSEQYF	TRBV28	TRBJ2-7	.	.
TGCAGCCCCTGGGGGGAGTACTTC	CSPWGEYF	TRBV29-1	TRBJ2-7	.	.
TGCGCCAGCAGCTTGGCCTGGGCTACCAATCAAGAGACCCAGTACTTC	CASSLAWATNQETQYF	TRBV5-1	TRBJ2-5	.	.
TGCGCCAGCAGCCCTGGGACGGGGGCCTACGAGCAGTACTTC	CASSPGTGAYEQYF	TRBV5-1	TRBJ2-7	.	.
TGTGCCAGCAGTTTTGGTCTAGCGAAAGTCACCGGGGAGCTGTTTTTT	CASSFGLAKVTGELFF	TRBV27	TRBJ2-2	.	medium-sized
TGTGCCAGCAGCGCACAGGGGGTCGGGCAGCCCCAGCATTTT	CASSAQGVGQPQHF	TRBV2	TRBJ1-5	TRBD1	.
TGTGCCAGCAGCTTGGGACTAGCGGGGAGGGGAGGCGGCACAGATACGCAGTATTTT	CASSLGLAGRGGGTDTQYF	TRBV21-1	TRBJ2-3	.	.
TGTGCCAGCAGCTTGGGGACAATCACAGATACGCAGTATTTT	CASSLGTITDTQYF	TRBV5-6	TRBJ2-3	.	.
TGTGCCAGCAGTTTAGCGGTGGACAGTCGCGAGCAGTACTTC	CASSLAVDSREQYF	TRBV28	TRBJ2-7	.	.
TGCGCCAGCAGCTTGGTTCCCGATCAGGGCACCGGGGAGCTGTTTTTT	CASSLVPDQGTGELFF	TRBV5-1	TRBJ2-2	.	.
TGTGCCAGCAGCTCACGCGGGGGCCGCTACACCTTC	CASSSRGGRYTF	TRBV6-5	TRBJ1-2	.	.
TGTGCCAGCAGCCCCCTAGGGGGCCAAGAGACCCAGTACTTC	CASSPLGGQETQYF	TRBV7-2	TRBJ2-5	.	.
TGTGCCAGTAGTATCGGCTACGAGCAGTACTTC	CASSIGYEQYF	TRBV19	TRBJ2-7	.	.
TGTGCCAGCAGCCAGGGACAGGGATGGAATGAAGCTTTCTTT	CASSQGQGWNEAFF	TRBV4-2	TRBJ1-1	TRBD1	.
TGTGCCAGCAGGACTAGCGTGGTGCATGAGCAGTTCTTC	CASRTSVVHEQFF	TRBV7-2	TRBJ2-1	TRBD2	.
TGTGCCAGCAGCGTAGGCGGGGGCACCGGGGAGCTGTTTTTT	CASSVGGGTGELFF	TRBV9	TRBJ2-2	TRBD2	.
TGTGCCAGCTCACCATGGGTAGCGAGGACCGGGGAGCTGTTTTTT	CASSPWVARTGELFF	TRBV18	TRBJ2-2	.	.
TGTGCCAGCAGCCCTACGAGTCTAGCGGGAGTGCCCTACGAGCAGTACTTC	CASSPTSLAGVPYEQYF	TRBV7-3	TRBJ2-7	TRBD2	.
TGTGCCAGCAGTGGTCTGAGAGTTGCCAAAAACATTCAGTACTTC	CASSGLRVAKNIQYF	TRBV2	TRBJ2-4	.	few
TGTGCCAGCAGCTTGGGGTGGCAGGGCTACGAGCAGTACTTC	CASSLGWQGYEQYF	TRBV5-6	TRBJ2-7	.	.
TGTGCCAGCGCGGGGGGCAGGAGTTATGGCTACACCTTC	CASAGGRSYGYTF	TRBV7-2	TRBJ1-2	.	once
TGTGCCAGCACCGAATGGGGCAGTTCCTACGAGCAGTACTTC	CASTEWGSSYEQYF	TRBV7-8	TRBJ2-7	.	once
TGTGCCAGCAGTTACAACATAAATCAGCCCCAGCATTTT	CASSYNINQPQHF	TRBV6-5	TRBJ1-5	.	.
TGTGCCAGCAGCACAGGGGCCCCGGCCTACTATGGCTACACCTTC	CASSTGAPAYYGYTF	TRBV7-9	TRBJ1-2	TRBD1	.
TGTGCCAGCAGCAAGGAGGGCTGGGGCTACGAGCAGTACTTC	CASSKEGWGYEQYF	TRBV14	TRBJ2-7	.	once
TGCAGCGTTGAAGACGACGGGGGGGGCACAGATACGCAGTATTTT	CSVEDDGGGTDTQYF	TRBV29-1	TRBJ2-3	TRBD2	once
TGTGCCAGCATTCGCGGGGGGCCCATCTCCTACAATGAGCAGTTCTTC	CASIRGGPISYNEQFF	TRBV5-6	TRBJ2-1	TRBD2	.
TGTGCCAGCAGTGAAGTGAGGGGGCTTCAGCCCCAGCATTTT	CASSEVRGLQPQHF	TRBV6-1	TRBJ1-5	TRBD1	.
TGCGCCAGCAGCTTGGGGGACAGGGAGTACAATGAGCAGTTCTTC	CASSLGDREYNEQFF	TRBV5-1	TRBJ2-1	TRBD1	.
TGTGCCAGCAGCGTAGCCGGAGGGCTAGCGGGCGGCACAGATACGCAGTATTTT	CASSVAGGLAGGTDTQYF	TRBV9	TRBJ2-3	TRBD2	.
TGTGCCAGCAGAGCCCACCGGTTTCCGGGGGGGGCTAGCGGAGAGCAGTTCTTC	CASRAHRFPGGASGEQFF	TRBV11-2	TRBJ2-1	TRBD2	.
TGCAGCGTTGCGGGAGATGGGACCGGGGAGCTGTTTTTT	CSVAGDGTGELFF	TRBV29-1	TRBJ2-2	.	.
TGTGCCAGCAGTTTCGGGGGCGGGAGGGCCGGGGAGCTGTTTTTT	CASSFGGGRAGELFF	TRBV28	TRBJ2-2	TRBD2	.
TGTGCCAGCAGCCCTGACGGAGCCGGGGAGCCCCAGCATTTT	CASSPDGAGEPQHF	TRBV7-9	TRBJ1-5	.	.
TGTGCCATCAGCCCCGGTTTTAGCGGGAGTGGGTACAATGAGCAGTTCTTC	CAISPGFSGSGYNEQFF	TRBV10-3	TRBJ2-1	TRBD2	once
TGCAGTGCCGCCCCCTTGGGGCCCGGGTACTTC	CSAAPLGPGYF	TRBV20-1	TRBJ2-7	.	.
TGTGCCGGCCAACGGGATCTCGGGTCCGAGCAGTACTTC	CAGQRDLGSEQYF	TRBV30	TRBJ2-7	.	.
TGTGCCAGCAGCAATAGCGGGAGTGGCACCGGGGAGCTGTTTTTT	CASSNSGSGTGELFF	TRBV9	TRBJ2-2	TRBD2	.